These 27 T cell receptor beta chains were sequenced from one sample in a study of T cells in Graves' hyperthyroidism and ophthalmopathy. RNA transcripts provided the source from which TCR beta CDR3 regions were amplified. The HTBI primer set served for first-round RT-PCR of the TCR CDR3. TCRdb ran MiXCR on the multiplex PCR reads and lists one entry per CDR3 protein. The top ten hold about 8.3% of the sample, which has 500,000 to 750,000 distinct CDR3 sequences, approximately 44% seen once. The sequencing sample was made of peripheral blood or thyroid tissue (not recorded which). The receptor source for this set is a woman younger than 35 with Graves' hyperthyroidism.

There are a few counts of this clonotype. The junction differs from germline at one of its ends, possibly a read error. The chain recombines TRBV12-3 or TRBV12-4 with TRBJ2-5; the D gene is possibly TRBD2 (5 bases). The CDR3 is made up of 17 amino acids. The DNA for the CDR3 is TGTGCCAGCAGTTTAGCGCGCCGGGGAGCGGTTCAAGAGGCCCAGTACTTC. This gives the protein CASSLARRGAVQEAQYF.

As to this clonotype: The CDR3 carries no conserved terminal phenylalanine or tryptophan, so it likely arises from a read error. It is unclear where the CDR3 begins or ends on the DNA, so no DNA is shown, and the CDR3 is as TCRdb lists it. The chain couples TRBV24-1 to TRBJ1-4; the table assigns TRBD1, which was not confirmed against the DNA. Germline assignment: CDR1 KGHDR and CDR2 SFDVKD. The CDR3 length is 8 residues, termini included. CDR3 in amino acids: CATSAGTG.

A single count supports this clonotype. The chain joins TRBV15 to TRBJ1-1; D perhaps matches TRBD1 (5 bases). CDR3 length: 15 residues. Trimming removed 3 bases at V and 5 bases at J, with 16 bases between. CDR1 is LNHNV, CDR2 YYDKDF, per germline (reference sequence). CDR3 sequence reads: CATSSLYGGETEAFF. In DNA, the CDR3 is TGTGCCACCAGCAGCTTGTACGGGGGAGAAACTGAAGCTTTCTTT.

This chain uses TRBV9 with TRBJ2-7, with D unresolved. Trimming took off 2 bases at V and 3 bases at J, with 18 bases between the two ends. Germline V lookup: CDR1 SGDLS, CDR2 YYNGEE. The CDR3 contains 16 residues. CDR3 in DNA: TGTGCCAGCAGCGTCGCCCCCACCTCAGGAATCTACGAGCAGTACTTC. Protein: CASSVAPTSGIYEQYF.

This clonotype was counted a few times. The rearrangement uses TRBV4-1 and TRBJ2-7, with D possibly TRBD2 on 5 matching bases. Germline V CDR1 and CDR2: MGHRA, YSYEKL. Trimming left V 3 bases short and J 0 bases short, with 21 bases between. This CDR3 region has 18 residues. CDR3 region: CASSHSPDLARASYEQYF. The CDR3 nucleotides are TGCGCCAGCAGCCACAGCCCCGACCTAGCTCGAGCCTCCTACGAGCAGTACTTC.

This clonotype was detected ten times or more. This chain uses TRBV2 with TRBJ1-4; TRBD1 matches 9 bases. The CDR3 has 15 amino acids. J was trimmed by 8 bases and V by 7 bases; bases with no gene match: 11. Per the germline V gene, CDR1 is SNHLY and CDR2 is FYNNEI. This CDR3 is CASTKSGTGMEKLFF. DNA of the CDR3: TGTGCCAGCACCAAAAGCGGGACAGGGATGGAAAAACTGTTTTTT.

This rearrangement joins TRBV25-1 to TRBJ2-3, with 9 bases aligning to TRBD2. The CDR3 spans 17 residues. V lost 3 bases and J lost 5; bases outside the gene matches: 12. Germline V gene lookup returns CDR1 MGHDK and CDR2 SYGVNS. The chain's CDR3 is CASSDHAPGLALDTQYF. CDR3 nucleotide sequence: TGTGCCAGCAGTGATCACGCTCCGGGACTAGCCTTAGATACGCAGTATTTT.

The chain carries TRBV20-1 and TRBJ1-4; no definite D call. The CDR3 runs 15 residues. CDR1 is DFQATT, CDR2 SNEGSKA, per germline (reference sequence). Trimming shortened V by 3 bases and J by 5 bases, and 16 bases separated the two germline ends. The CDR3 region has the DNA TGCAGTGCTAGCGGGAGGGCATCCTACAATGAAAAACTGTTTTTT. It is translated as CSASGRASYNEKLFF.

Of note for this clonotype: A much larger clone differs from this one at a single base, so this may be a read error. The CDR3 ends on some other residue instead of the conserved phenylalanine or tryptophan, so this is likely a read error. This chain connects TRBV7-2 to TRBJ2-5; D is possibly TRBD1 (7 bases). V lost 8 bases to trimming and J lost 5 bases, with 18 bases between them. CDR3 length: 14 amino acids. Germline-derived CDR1 and CDR2 are SGHTA and FQGNSA. The CDR3 DNA reads TGTGCCAGCTCACCTAGACAGGGACTGGAGACCCAGTACTCC. Amino acid sequence: CASSPRQGLETQYS.

This clonotype was picked up many times. The V call is TRBV12-3 or TRBV12-4, the J call TRBJ2-5, with TRBD1 identical over 7 bases. The V and J ends lost 5 bases and 6 bases, in that order; junction bases with no gene match: 12. CDR3 length: 15 residues. The CDR3: CASSPRGGAWKTQYF. CDR3 in DNA: TGTGCCAGCAGTCCCAGAGGGGGCGCCTGGAAGACCCAGTACTTC.

The chain is built from TRBV7-8 and TRBJ1-4; perhaps TRBD1 as D (6 bases). Germline lookup yields CDR1 SGHVS and CDR2 FQNEAQ. The CDR3 spans 17 residues. CDR3 protein: CASGPIPGVATNEKLFF. Written as DNA, the CDR3 is TGTGCTAGCGGCCCGATTCCAGGGGTTGCAACTAATGAAAAACTGTTTTTT.

The genes are TRBV24-1 and TRBJ1-6; D is perhaps TRBD1 (5 bases). Germline values: CDR1 KGHDR, CDR2 SFDVKD. The germline V and J ends were trimmed by 4 bases and 5 bases, with 11 bases remaining between them. The CDR3 spans 15 residues. In nucleotides, the CDR3 is TGTGCCACCAGTGACATAGCGGGGGATAATTCACCCCTCCACTTT. Translation gives CATSDIAGDNSPLHF.

The sample holds many counts of this clonotype. The J gene is TRBJ1-2, the V gene TRBV15; unclear D gene. Germline lookup yields CDR1 LNHNV and CDR2 YYDKDF (reference sequence). The CDR3 consists of 15 residues. Trimming took off 5 bases at V and 2 bases at J, with 15 bases between the two ends. Here the CDR3 reads CATSRLIELNYGYTF. Here the CDR3 DNA reads TGTGCCACCAGCCGACTCATCGAATTAAACTATGGCTACACCTTC.

This chain uses TRBV2 with TRBJ1-1; no reliable D call. Between the trimmed V and J ends, which lost 7 bases and 4 bases, there was a span of 22 bases. CDR3 length: 16 amino acids. Germline V gives CDR1 SNHLY, CDR2 FYNNEI. The chain's CDR3 is CASTFGETDATTEAFF. The CDR3 DNA is TGTGCCAGCACATTTGGTGAGACGGACGCAACCACTGAAGCTTTCTTT. Full variable domain (outside the CDR3, taken from reference TRBV2 and TRBJ1-1): EPEVTQTPSHQVTQMGQEVILRCVPISNHLYFYWYRQILGQKVEFLVSFYNNEISEKSEIFDDQFSVERPDGSNFTLKIRSTKLEDSAMYFCASTFGETDATTEAFFGQGTRLTVV.

V is TRBV7-9 and J is TRBJ2-7; D may match TRBD1 or TRBD2 (5 bases each). V was clipped by 1 base and J by 3 bases, with 10 bases between them. The CDR3 extends over 14 amino acids. The germline V gene encodes CDR1 SEHNR and CDR2 FQNEAQ (reference sequence). CDR3 bases: TGTGCCAGCAGCTTAGGCTGGGACGGCTACGAGCAGTACTTC. The encoded protein is CASSLGWDGYEQYF.

This clonotype was observed many times. In DNA, the CDR3 is TGTGCCAGCAGCGTAGGACCGCAGGGACCTGAAGCTTTCTTT. Encoded protein: CASSVGPQGPEAFF. The chain couples TRBV9 to TRBJ1-1, with TRBD1 as a possible D gene (5 bases). V was trimmed by 0 bases and J by 6 bases, leaving 12 bases between them. Germline loops: CDR1 SGDLS, CDR2 YYNGEE. The CDR3 has 14 amino acids. The variable domain in full, with the rest retrieved from reference TRBV9 and TRBJ1-1, is DSGVTQTPKHLITATGQRVTLRCSPRSGDLSVYWYQQSLDQGLQFLIQYYNGEERAKGNILERFSAQQFPDLHSELNLSSLELGDSALYFCASSVGPQGPEAFFGQGTRLTVV.

This clonotype was detected many times. The genes are TRBV7-2 and TRBJ1-1; D ambiguous. The CDR3 has 15 residues. Between the trimmed V and J ends, which lost 5 bases and 6 bases, there was a span of 19 bases. Looked up from germline, CDR1 is SGHTA and CDR2 is FQGNSA. The DNA of the CDR3 is TGTGCCAGCAGCCGCATCGGGGTCTCCGACCCTGAAGCTTTCTTT. Translation gives CASSRIGVSDPEAFF.

V usage is TRBV5-5 and J usage is TRBJ2-5, with 8 bases lining up with TRBD2. Germline-derived CDR1 and CDR2 are SGHKS and YYEKEE (reference sequence). The CDR3 length is 14 residues. The junction had 7 bases not matched to a gene; V was cut back by 4 bases and J by 5 bases. As DNA, the CDR3 is TGTGCCAGCAGCCCAGGACTAGCCGATGAGACCCAGTACTTC. This encodes CASSPGLADETQYF.

The chain links TRBV25-1 to TRBJ2-1; the D is unclear. Germline V CDR1 and CDR2: MGHDK, SYGVNS. This CDR3 is 16 amino acids long. V was clipped by 4 bases and J by 0 bases, with 13 bases between them. CDR3 nucleotides: TGTGCCAGCAGTGTTTGGACGACGGACTCCTACAATGAGCAGTTCTTC. This translates into CASSVWTTDSYNEQFF.

This clonotype occurred once. The gene calls are TRBV24-1 and TRBJ2-5, with 7 bases that match TRBD1. This CDR3 has 14 amino acids. In germline, CDR1 is KGHDR, CDR2 SFDVKD. V gave up 4 bases and J gave up 5 bases; unmatched junction bases: 6. CDR3 DNA sequence: TGTGCCACCAGTGACAGACAGGGTTCGGAGACCCAGTACTTC. It encodes CATSDRQGSETQYF.

As to this clonotype: The junction differs from germline at one of its ends, possibly a read error. The chain combines TRBV4-1 with TRBJ1-2; D not resolved. Germline loops: CDR1 MGHRA, CDR2 YSYEKL. The CDR3 runs 15 residues. The CDR3 DNA follows: TGTGCCAGCAGCCCTGACACCGGGGTATCGGGTGGCTACACCTTC. Residues: CASSPDTGVSGGYTF.

To note about this clonotype: Since a much larger clone is just one base distant, this may be a read error. V and J are TRBV6-5 and TRBJ1-6, with 7 nucleotides matching TRBD1. From germline, CDR1 is MNHEY and CDR2 SVGAGI. The CDR3 has 15 amino acids. This CDR3 is CASSYGTAYNSTLHF. CDR3 nucleotides: TGTGCCAGCAGTTACGGGACAGCCTATAATTCAACCCTCCACTTT.

This clonotype appeared many times. V is TRBV10-3 and J is TRBJ1-4; TRBD1 agrees at 8 bases. Germline V gives CDR1 ENHRY, CDR2 SYGVKD. The trim removed 5 bases at V and 5 bases at J, leaving 1 base unmatched. The CDR3 is made up of 13 amino acids. CDR3 nucleotide sequence: TGTGCCATCAGTCCAGGGGGCAATGAAAAACTGTTTTTT. Translation: CAISPGGNEKLFF.

The chain employs TRBV24-1 and TRBJ1-5; D gene uncertain. V lost 2 bases, J lost 1 base, and 8 bases lay in between. This CDR3 contains 15 residues. CDR1 is KGHDR, CDR2 SFDVKD, per germline. CDR3 DNA: TGTGCCACCAGTGATTGGAAGGACAGCAATCAGCCCCAGCATTTT. Its protein is CATSDWKDSNQPQHF.

This clonotype has more than one count but fewer than ten. The chain recombines TRBV29-1 with TRBJ2-1; 10 bases map to TRBD2. After removal of 4 bases from V and 4 bases from J, the junction contained 7 bases not matched to a gene. The CDR3 totals 15 residues. The germline CDR1 and CDR2 sequences are SQVTM and ANQGSEA. CDR3 loop: CSVGWTSGLYNEQFF. CDR3 in DNA: TGCAGCGTTGGATGGACTAGCGGACTATACAATGAGCAGTTCTTC.

J is TRBJ2-2 and V is TRBV10-3, with D possibly being TRBD2 (5 bases). The CDR3 extends over 18 amino acids. Germline-derived CDR1 and CDR2 are ENHRY and SYGVKD. Trimming stripped 6 bases from V and 3 bases from J, with 23 bases between. The CDR3 region has the DNA TGTGCCATCAGCTCCGGACTCCCCGCCGGCGTCGACACCGGGGAGCTGTTTTTT. Translating it yields CAISSGLPAGVDTGELFF.

This chain links TRBV20-1 with TRBJ2-7; the D gene is possibly TRBD1 (6 bases). Trimming cost V 6 bases and J 6 bases, with 12 bases left between them. From germline, CDR1 is DFQATT and CDR2 SNEGSKA (reference sequence). This CDR3 comprises 11 residues. CDR3 protein: CSAERDTEQYF. CDR3 nucleotide sequence: TGCAGTGCCGAGAGGGACACCGAGCAGTACTTC.